This T cell receptor (beta chain) originates from a study of T cell repertoires in cytomegalovirus infection. As for the study in general: Recently identified HLA-C-restricted CMV epitopes and well-studied HLA-B-restricted CMV epitopes were used by the study. Indications came from public TCR beta signatures; they pointed to CMV infection and to a matching HLA type.

TCRdb re-called the reads with MiXCR, one entry per CDR3 protein. The sample includes roughly 920,000 distinct CDR3 sequences, approximately 33% of them seen just once. Of note for this clonotype: No antigen is known for it.

Study-wide results and limits: It was HLA-C-restricted CMV-specific TCR beta clonotypes that dominated the response ex vivo. Public TCR beta family frequency separated CMV-and-HLA carriers, including in an independent cohort.

This CDR3 is built from 15 residues. The V gene end was trimmed by 3 bases and the J gene end by 3 bases; junction bases not matched to a gene: 6. The germline gives CDR1 LNHDA, CDR2 SQIVND (reference sequence). The clonotype comes from a human donor in good health (CMV status not recorded). Some clones in this sample may be carry-over from other donors' samples. The gene calls are TRBV19 and TRBJ1-1; 8 bases agree with TRBD1. The sequencing here drew on cultured CD8+ T cells from PBMCs, taken from culture after CMV antigen stimulation. CDR3 nucleotide sequence: TGTGCCAGTAGTATCCTGACAGGGGCTGACACTGAAGCTTTCTTT. Protein: CASSILTGADTEAFF.